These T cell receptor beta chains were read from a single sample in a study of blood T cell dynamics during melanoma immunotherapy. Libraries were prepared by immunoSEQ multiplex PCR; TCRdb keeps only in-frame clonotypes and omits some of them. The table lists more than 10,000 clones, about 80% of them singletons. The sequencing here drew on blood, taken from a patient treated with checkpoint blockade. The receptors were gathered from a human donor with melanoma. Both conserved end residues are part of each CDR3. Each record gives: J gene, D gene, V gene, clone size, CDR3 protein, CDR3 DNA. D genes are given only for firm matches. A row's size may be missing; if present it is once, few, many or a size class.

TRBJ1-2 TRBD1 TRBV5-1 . CASSPDRAVDGYTF TGCGCCAGCAGCCCCGACAGGGCAGTTGATGGCTACACCTTC
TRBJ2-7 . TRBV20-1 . CSARMSYEQYF TGCAGTGCCCGGATGAGCTACGAGCAGTACTTC
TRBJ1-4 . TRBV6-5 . CASSYTGQTNEKLFF TGTGCCAGCAGTTACACAGGACAGACTAATGAAAAACTGTTTTTT
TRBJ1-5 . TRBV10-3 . CAISGGAHQPQHF TGTGCCATCAGTGGGGGGGCCCATCAGCCCCAGCATTTT
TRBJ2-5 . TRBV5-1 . CASSLGGRGADQETQYF TGCGCCAGCAGCTTGGGAGGTCGGGGTGCCGACCAAGAGACCCAGTACTTC
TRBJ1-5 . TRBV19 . CASTTAGGGNQPQHF TGTGCCAGTACCACTGCGGGGGGGGGCAATCAGCCCCAGCATTTT
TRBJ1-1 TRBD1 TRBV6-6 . CASLGTGGLNTEAFF TGTGCCAGCCTAGGGACAGGGGGCTTGAACACTGAAGCTTTCTTT
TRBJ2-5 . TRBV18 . CASSPRRTQETQYF TGTGCCAGCTCACCACGCAGGACTCAAGAGACCCAGTACTTC
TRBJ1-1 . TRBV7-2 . CASSLIGGNTEAFF TGTGCCAGCAGCTTAATAGGAGGGAACACTGAAGCTTTCTTT
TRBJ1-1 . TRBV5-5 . CASSLEKAEAFF TGTGCCAGCAGCTTGGAGAAGGCTGAAGCTTTCTTT
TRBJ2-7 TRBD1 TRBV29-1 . CSVRDSTYEQYF TGCAGCGTTCGGGACAGCACCTACGAGCAGTACTTC
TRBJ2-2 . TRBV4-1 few CASSRPRANTGELFF TGCGCCAGCAGCCGCCCCAGGGCGAACACCGGGGAGCTGTTTTTT
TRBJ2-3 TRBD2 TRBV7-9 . CASSSSGRAGNTQYF TGTGCCAGCAGCTCTAGCGGGAGGGCCGGGAATACGCAGTATTTT
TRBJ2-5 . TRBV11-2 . CASSLDPGSTAQYF TGTGCCAGCAGCTTAGATCCGGGATCTACCGCCCAGTACTTC
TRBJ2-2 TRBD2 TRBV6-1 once CASSDPGTSGVTGELFF TGTGCCAGCAGTGATCCCGGGACTAGCGGGGTCACCGGGGAGCTGTTTTTT
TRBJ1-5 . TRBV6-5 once CASSLGNNQPQHF TGTGCCAGCAGTTTGGGCAACAATCAGCCCCAGCATTTT
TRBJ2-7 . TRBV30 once CAWSSTEMGEQYF TGTGCCTGGAGTTCCACCGAGATGGGGGAGCAGTACTTC
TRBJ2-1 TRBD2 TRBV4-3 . CASSLASGNNEQFF TGCGCCAGCAGCCTCGCTAGCGGAAACAATGAGCAGTTCTTC
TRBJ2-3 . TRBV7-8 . CASTEEGWTDTQYF TGTGCCAGCACAGAGGAGGGCTGGACAGATACGCAGTATTTT
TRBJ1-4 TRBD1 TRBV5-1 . CASSGQGVREKLFF TGCGCCAGCAGCGGACAGGGGGTGAGAGAAAAACTGTTTTTT
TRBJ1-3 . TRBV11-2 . CASSSNPSSGNTIYF TGTGCCAGCAGCTCAAACCCCTCCTCTGGAAACACCATATATTTT
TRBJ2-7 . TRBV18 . CASSPSLGGSYEQYF TGTGCCAGCTCACCAAGCCTGGGGGGCTCCTACGAGCAGTACTTC
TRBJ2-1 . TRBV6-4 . CASSARAESSYNEQFF TGTGCCAGCAGTGCCCGTGCGGAGAGCTCCTACAATGAGCAGTTCTTC
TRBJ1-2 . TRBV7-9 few CASSLSQEYGYTF TGTGCCAGCAGTCTCTCGCAGGAATATGGCTACACCTTC
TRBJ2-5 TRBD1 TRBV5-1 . CASSFTGGETQYF TGCGCCAGCAGCTTTACAGGGGGCGAGACCCAGTACTTC
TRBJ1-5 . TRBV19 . CASSMVGSQPQHF TGTGCCAGTAGTATGGTAGGCAGCCAGCCCCAGCATTTT
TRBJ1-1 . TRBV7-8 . CASSLVGSTEAFF TGTGCCAGCAGCTTAGTAGGGAGCACTGAAGCTTTCTTT
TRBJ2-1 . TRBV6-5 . CASSYAPRIGEQFF TGTGCCAGCAGTTACGCCCCGCGAATCGGTGAGCAGTTCTTC
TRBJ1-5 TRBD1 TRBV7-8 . CASSLDGTGHSNQPQHF TGTGCCAGCAGCTTAGACGGGACAGGACATAGCAATCAGCCCCAGCATTTT
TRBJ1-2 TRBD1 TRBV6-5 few CASSSQQGALNYGYTF TGTGCCAGCAGTTCCCAACAGGGGGCGCTGAACTATGGCTACACCTTC
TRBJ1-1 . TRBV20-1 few CSYAGDTEAFF TGCAGTTACGCGGGGGACACTGAAGCTTTCTTT
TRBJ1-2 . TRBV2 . CASSLRDHWNYGYTF TGTGCCAGCAGCTTACGGGATCATTGGAACTATGGCTACACCTTC
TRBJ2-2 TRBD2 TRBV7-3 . CASSLLAGARLPGELFF TGTGCCAGCAGCTTACTAGCGGGAGCGAGGCTCCCCGGGGAGCTGTTTTTT
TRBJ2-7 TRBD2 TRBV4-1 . CASSQAPGGYEQYF TGCGCCAGCAGCCAAGCCCCGGGAGGCTACGAGCAGTACTTC
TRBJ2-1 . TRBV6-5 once CATSKAGAVYEQFF TGTGCCACCTCCAAGGCAGGCGCGGTGTATGAGCAGTTCTTC
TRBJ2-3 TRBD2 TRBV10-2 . CASSTSGSSDTQYF TGCGCCAGCAGTACTAGCGGGAGTAGCGATACGCAGTATTTT
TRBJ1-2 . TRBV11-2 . CASSSAAANYGYTF TGTGCCAGCAGCTCGGCAGCAGCTAACTATGGCTACACCTTC
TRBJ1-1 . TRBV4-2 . CASSPDSNTEAFF TGTGCCAGCAGCCCGGACAGCAACACTGAAGCTTTCTTT
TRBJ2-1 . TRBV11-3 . CASSPDPYNEQFF TGTGCCAGCAGCCCCGATCCATACAATGAGCAGTTCTTC
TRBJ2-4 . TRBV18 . CASSPSGTKNIQYF TGTGCCAGCTCACCGTCAGGGACAAAAAACATTCAGTACTTC
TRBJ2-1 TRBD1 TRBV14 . CASSQGGTGMENEQFF TGTGCCAGCAGCCAAGGGGGGACAGGGATGGAAAATGAGCAGTTCTTC
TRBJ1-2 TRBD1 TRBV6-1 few CASSEPRTGGIGYTF TGTGCCAGCAGTGAACCCAGGACAGGGGGCATAGGCTACACCTTC
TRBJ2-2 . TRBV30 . CAWRWGGTTGELFF TGTGCCTGGAGGTGGGGCGGGACGACCGGGGAGCTGTTTTTT
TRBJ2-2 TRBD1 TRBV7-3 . CASRAGGSGTGELFF TGTGCCAGCAGGGCAGGGGGCTCGGGCACCGGGGAGCTGTTTTTT
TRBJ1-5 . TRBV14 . CASSLSNQPQHF TGTGCCAGCAGCCTGAGCAATCAGCCCCAGCATTTT
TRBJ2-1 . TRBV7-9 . CASSPHLAVGNEQFF TGTGCCAGCAGCCCCCACCTGGCGGTCGGGAATGAGCAGTTCTTC
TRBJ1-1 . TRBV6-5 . CASRDTKNTEAFF TGTGCCAGCCGGGACACTAAGAACACTGAAGCTTTCTTT